This T cell receptor (beta chain) was sequenced in a study of cytomegalovirus exposure and HLA in healthy donors. Details on this clone: Its antigen remains unknown.

The germline CDR1 and CDR2 sequences are MGHRA and YSYEKL. Trimming removed 2 bases at V and 4 bases at J, with 11 bases between. The CDR3 runs to 15 residues. Findings and limits, study-wide: V- and J-gene trimming of TCR beta was linked (in a later analysis) to a missense DCLRE1C variant. Highest at DRB1 and lowest at HLA-C, TCR association rates differed among HLA loci in a later analysis.

In the PCR, 60 Vbeta and 13 Jbeta primers were used. The table came from immunoSEQ multiplex PCR; TCRdb's copy has only in-frame clones and leaves some out. The table lists some 190,000 clones, more than 70% of them singletons. This chain connects TRBV4-1 to TRBJ2-2; tentatively, D is TRBD2 (6 bases). The source of this sequence is a girl aged 10-17 years in good health and CMV-seropositive. Sequenced: PBMCs. The CDR3 region is CASSQFRDFTGELFF. For the CDR3, the DNA is TGCGCCAGCAGCCAATTCAGGGACTTCACCGGGGAGCTGTTTTTT.